This T cell receptor beta chain was obtained from a study of T cell changes during pregnancy in multiple sclerosis. Assay: immunoSEQ multiplex PCR; the TCRdb copy retains only in-frame clones and omits some. The table includes about 100,000 clones, around 92% detected once. The CDR3 contains 15 residues. Germline CDR1 reads SNHLY; CDR2 reads FYNNEI. V was pared by 3 bases and J by 0 bases, with 9 bases between. The sequenced sample was peripheral blood, obtained before pregnancy. The source is a female donor with multiple sclerosis, enrolled in a pregnancy study. This chain uses TRBV2 with TRBJ2-1; D is ambiguous. CDR3 in amino acids: CASSDAASSYNEQFF. The CDR3 nucleotides read TGTGCCAGCAGTGACGCTGCGAGCTCCTACAATGAGCAGTTCTTC.